This T cell receptor (beta chain) derives from a study of blood T cell repertoires in COVID-19. Study-wide context: Acute and convalescent COVID-19 specimens originated in the United States, Italy and Spain. Nucleic acid was either cDNA or gDNA, and it came from T cells, B-cell-depleted T cells, or PBMCs.

As originally analysed: Amplifying reference gene primers gave estimates of nucleated cell counts. Clones were sequenced by immunoSEQ multiplex PCR, and TCRdb holds only the in-frame ones, with some missing. The DNA was the basis for D and trimming; V, J and clone size are from that table. This sample has roughly 120,000 clones, with less than 85% found just once. The sample comprised peripheral blood. The origin of this receptor is a woman aged 80 or over with acute or convalescent COVID-19.

For the CDR3, the DNA is TGTGCCAGCAGCTCGACGGGACAGGGGTACGAAAAACTGTTTTTT. It translates to CASSSTGQGYEKLFF. The J gene is TRBJ1-4, the V gene TRBV7-2; 10 positions match TRBD1. The germline gives CDR1 SGHTA, CDR2 FQGNSA. The CDR3 consists of 15 residues. The V gene end was trimmed by 4 bases and the J gene end by 8 bases; junction bases not matched to a gene: 7.